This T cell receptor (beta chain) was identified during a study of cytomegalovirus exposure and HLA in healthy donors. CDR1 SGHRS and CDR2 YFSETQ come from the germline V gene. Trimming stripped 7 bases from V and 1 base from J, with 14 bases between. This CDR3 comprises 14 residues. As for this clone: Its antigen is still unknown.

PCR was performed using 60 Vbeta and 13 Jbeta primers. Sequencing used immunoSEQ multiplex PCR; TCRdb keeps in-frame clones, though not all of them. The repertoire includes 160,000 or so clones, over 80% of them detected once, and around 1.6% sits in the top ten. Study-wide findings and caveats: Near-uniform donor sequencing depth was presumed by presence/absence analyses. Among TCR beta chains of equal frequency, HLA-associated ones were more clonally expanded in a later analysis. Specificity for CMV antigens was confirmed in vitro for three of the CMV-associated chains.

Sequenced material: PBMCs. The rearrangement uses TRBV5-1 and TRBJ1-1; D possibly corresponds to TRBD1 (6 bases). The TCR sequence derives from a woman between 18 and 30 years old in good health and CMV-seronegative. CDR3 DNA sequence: TGCGCCAGCCGAACGTGGACAGAGAACACTGAAGCTTTCTTT. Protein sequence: CASRTWTENTEAFF.